The source of this T cell receptor beta chain is a study of STAT5B mutations in CD4+ large granular lymphocyte leukemia. Across the study: Among healthy controls, a particular HLA allele went with more CDR3 'QG' motifs. General study findings and limits: The CD4+ versus CD8+ T-LGLL clonality difference may reflect limited sample size.

With regard to this clone: Its antigen remains unknown.

The CDR3 is made up of 15 amino acids. With 0 bases removed from V and 6 bases from J, the gap between germline ends came to 14 bases. From germline, CDR1 is ENHRY and CDR2 SYGVKD. As processed by the authors: The detection floor for productive clonotype frequency was 2.59 x 10-5. The assay was immunoSEQ multiplex PCR, and TCRdb's table has in-frame clones only and misses some. V and J calls and clone size are given by that table; D and trimming were obtained from the DNA. This table has about 34,000 clones, 76% appearing once. The material sequenced was CD4+ T cells from blood buffy coats. The receptor was isolated from a human donor in good health. The chain has TRBV10-3 and TRBJ1-2, with D perhaps TRBD1 (5 bases). The CDR3 DNA follows: TGTGCCATCAGTGAGTCGGGGGTTAACCGGGATGGCTACACCTTC. Residues: CAISESGVNRDGYTF.